These 28 T cell receptor beta chains originate from one sample sequenced in a study of T cells in localized non-small cell lung cancer. The method was immunoSEQ multiplex PCR; TCRdb's version includes in-frame clones alone and lacks a portion of them. This table holds about 25,000 clones, 70% to 90% found once. The sample in question was peripheral blood, obtained before any cancer treatment. All receptors come from a male donor aged 60 or over with stage II squamous cell lung carcinoma.

The chain is built from TRBV6-5 and TRBJ1-1; no reliable D call. Germline CDR1 is MNHEY and CDR2 is SVGAGI. This CDR3 region has 13 residues. Trimming took off 7 bases at V and 2 bases at J, with 11 bases between the two ends. The chain's CDR3 is CASNYGSNTEAFF. DNA for the CDR3: TGTGCCAGCAACTACGGATCCAACACTGAAGCTTTCTTT.

Remarks on this clone: The same CDR3 is also encoded by other DNA sequences in this sample. This chain connects TRBV7-2 to TRBJ1-5, with D perhaps matching TRBD1 (6 bases). The germline V gene has CDR1 SGHTA and CDR2 FQGNSA. The V end lost 5 bases, the J end lost 6 bases, and 17 bases lay between the germline ends. The CDR3 has 15 residues. This chain's CDR3 is CASSLRGQKGQPQHF. The CDR3 DNA follows: TGTGCCAGCAGCCTTAGAGGACAGAAGGGTCAGCCCCAGCATTTT.

V is TRBV7-8 and J is TRBJ2-2; 8 bases are shared with TRBD2. The V gene's germline CDR1 is SGHVS and CDR2 FQNEAQ. J gave up 8 bases and V 5 bases, and 10 bases lay outside the gene matches. This CDR3 has 15 residues. CDR3 region: CASSPLAGLPGELFF. CDR3 nucleotides: TGTGCCAGCAGCCCTCTAGCGGGTTTGCCGGGGGAGCTGTTTTTT.

The rearrangement joins TRBV19 to TRBJ2-7; 10 positions match TRBD2. With V trimmed by 1 base and J by 1 base, 10 bases remained unmatched. In germline, CDR1 is LNHDA, CDR2 SQIVND (reference sequence). The CDR3 sequence is 18 residues long. CDR3 protein: CASSIVASGSGQSYEQYF. DNA of the CDR3: TGTGCCAGTAGTATAGTGGCTAGCGGGAGCGGACAGTCCTACGAGCAGTACTTC.

This sequence joins TRBV7-2 and TRBJ2-5; D possibly corresponds to TRBD1 (6 bases). CDR3 length: 14 amino acids. Trimming took off 5 bases at V and 1 base at J, with 11 bases between the two ends. Germline loops: CDR1 SGHTA, CDR2 FQGNSA. CDR3 amino acids: CASSPIRGQETQYF. DNA for the CDR3: TGTGCCAGCAGCCCTATCAGGGGCCAAGAGACCCAGTACTTC.

The gene calls are TRBV27 and TRBJ1-2, with D hard to call. V lost 3 bases and J lost 7, with 18 bases in between. The CDR3 totals 15 residues. From germline, CDR1 is MNHEY and CDR2 SMNVEV (reference sequence). The CDR3 DNA reads as TGTGCCAGCAGTTTTCTTGGAGAGGGTAAAGTTGGCTACACCTTC. Its translation: CASSFLGEGKVGYTF.

The chain employs TRBV19 and TRBJ2-3; no clear D. The V end lost 7 bases, the J end lost 0 bases, and 14 bases lay between the germline ends. The CDR3 contains 15 residues. Germline CDR1 reads LNHDA; CDR2 reads SQIVND (reference sequence). The DNA for the CDR3 is TGTGCCAGTACCCCGCAGGCAGCTAGCACAGATACGCAGTATTTT. Translated: CASTPQAASTDTQYF.

This chain joins TRBV27 and TRBJ1-4; D is possibly TRBD1 (6 bases). The CDR3 consists of 15 residues. The V gene lost 5 bases and the J gene lost 8 bases, with 18 bases spanning the gap. Germline CDR1 MNHEY, CDR2 SMNVEV (reference sequence). In nucleotides, the CDR3 is TGTGCCAGCAGTCTTTCAGGGACATTGGGCGAAAAACTGTTTTTT. It encodes CASSLSGTLGEKLFF.

The CDR3 spells CASSGQGRNEQYF. The CDR3, as DNA: TGTGCCAGCAGTGGGCAGGGAAGGAACGAGCAGTACTTC. J is TRBJ2-7 and V is TRBV2, with a possible D match to TRBD1 (5 bases). V was cut by 4 bases and J by 5 bases, with 12 bases left in between. CDR3 length equals 13 residues. CDR1 is SNHLY and CDR2 is FYNNEI in the germline V gene.

J is TRBJ2-7 and V is TRBV7-2; D is perhaps TRBD1 (5 bases). The CDR3 extends over 15 amino acids. V was cut by 4 bases and J by 4 bases, with 17 bases left in between. In germline, CDR1 is SGHTA, CDR2 FQGNSA. DNA of the CDR3: TGTGCCAGCAGCTCTCGGCGGACAACTGTTTACGAGCAGTACTTC. It is translated as CASSSRRTTVYEQYF.

This chain uses TRBV18 with TRBJ2-7, with 7 positions matching TRBD1. This CDR3 has 13 amino acids. Germline V gene sequence: CDR1 KGHSH, CDR2 LQKENI. V lost 5 bases and J lost 7; bases outside the gene matches: 8. CDR3 residues: CASSTTGETEQYF. For the CDR3, the DNA is TGTGCCAGCTCAACTACAGGGGAGACTGAGCAGTACTTC.

V is TRBV6-5 and J is TRBJ2-7; tentative D call: TRBD2 (6 bases). The V gene lost 2 bases and the J gene lost 7 bases, with 18 bases spanning the gap. The CDR3 totals 15 residues. Germline V gene lookup returns CDR1 MNHEY and CDR2 SVGAGI. CDR3 amino acids: CASSYVLALQGEQYF. The CDR3 DNA reads as TGTGCCAGCAGTTACGTCCTAGCGTTACAAGGGGAGCAGTACTTC.

V gene TRBV27 combines with J gene TRBJ2-2, with D unclear. The V and J ends lost 2 bases and 1 base respectively, with 8 bases between them. Germline V CDR1 and CDR2: MNHEY, SMNVEV (reference sequence). The CDR3 runs to 15 residues. This CDR3 is CASSLGWGNTGELFF. In nucleotides, the CDR3 is TGTGCCAGCAGTTTAGGGTGGGGGAACACCGGGGAGCTGTTTTTT.

The chain uses TRBV5-1 and TRBJ2-5; 8 nucleotides align to TRBD1. The CDR3 consists of 13 residues. CDR1 is SGHRS, CDR2 YFSETQ, per germline. The V segment lost 4 bases and the J segment 4 bases; nucleotides outside the gene matches: 3. In DNA form, the CDR3 reads TGCGCCAGCAGCCGGACAGGGACAGAGACCCAGTACTTC. Translation: CASSRTGTETQYF.

V gene TRBV7-9 combines with J gene TRBJ2-5; TRBD2 might be the D (6 bases). Germline values: CDR1 SEHNR, CDR2 FQNEAQ (reference sequence). V lost 9 bases to trimming and J lost 4 bases, with 15 bases between them. CDR3 length equals 13 residues. The CDR3 protein is CASRRGELETQYF. In nucleotides, the CDR3 is TGTGCCAGTCGGAGGGGCGAGTTAGAGACCCAGTACTTC.

This clone is a singleton in its sample. J is TRBJ2-7 and V is TRBV28; D is unclear. The CDR3 sequence is 14 residues long. The V end lost 2 bases, the J end lost 1 base, and 9 bases lay between the germline ends. Germline V lookup: CDR1 MDHEN, CDR2 SYDVKM. The CDR3 loop reads CASSLIGQSYEQYF. The CDR3 nucleotides read TGTGCCAGCAGTTTAATTGGGCAGTCCTACGAGCAGTACTTC.

The chain couples TRBV5-1 to TRBJ2-1, with 11 bases that match TRBD2. The CDR3 sequence is 15 residues long. Looked up from germline, CDR1 is SGHRS and CDR2 is YFSETQ. V trimming: 4 bases; J trimming: 4 bases; junction bases outside the gene matches: 4. The DNA for the CDR3 is TGCGCCAGCAGCCCCACTAGCGGGGGATACAATGAGCAGTTCTTC. The encoded protein is CASSPTSGGYNEQFF.

V gene TRBV9 combines with J gene TRBJ1-5, with 7 bases fitting TRBD1. Germline-derived CDR1 and CDR2 are SGDLS and YYNGEE. This CDR3 comprises 15 residues. The ends lost 3 bases at V and 0 bases at J; junction bases unmatched: 3. As DNA, the CDR3 is TGTGCCAGCAGCGCGACAGGGTATAGCAATCAGCCCCAGCATTTT. Encoded protein: CASSATGYSNQPQHF.

The chain carries TRBV6-5 and TRBJ1-3, with D unresolved. Germline CDR1 reads MNHEY; CDR2 reads SVGAGI. The CDR3 consists of 14 residues. Trimming removed 3 bases from V and 0 bases from J, with 6 bases in between. CDR3 protein: CASSYQPSGNTIYF. In nucleotides, the CDR3 is TGTGCCAGCAGTTATCAGCCCTCTGGAAACACCATATATTTT.

This chain connects TRBV5-5 to TRBJ1-1, with 9 nucleotides matching TRBD1. Looked up from germline, CDR1 is SGHKS and CDR2 is YYEKEE (reference sequence). The CDR3 consists of 13 residues. V lost 4 bases, J lost 5 bases, and 3 bases stayed unmatched. This chain's CDR3 is CASSGDRGTEAFF. DNA for the CDR3: TGTGCCAGCAGCGGCGACAGGGGGACTGAAGCTTTCTTT. Based on the CDR3 plus reference TRBV5-5 and TRBJ1-1, the full variable domain is DAGVTQSPTHLIKTRGQQVTLRCSPISGHKSVSWYQQVLGQGPQFIFQYYEKEERGRGNFPDRFSARQFPNYSSELNVNALLLGDSALYLCASSGDRGTEAFFGQGTRLTVV.

The chain joins TRBV4-2 to TRBJ1-2; D gene uncertain. In germline, CDR1 is LGHNA, CDR2 YNFKEQ. With 0 bases removed from V and 3 bases from J, the gap between germline ends came to 8 bases. The CDR3 consists of 14 residues. CDR3 bases: TGTGCCAGCAGCCAAGAGGGCATGGACTATGGCTACACCTTC. This sequence encodes CASSQEGMDYGYTF.

This chain joins TRBV2 and TRBJ1-5; D perhaps matches TRBD1 (5 bases). The CDR3 extends over 14 amino acids. V lost 4 bases and J 3 bases, leaving 10 bases between the germline ends. Germline V gene sequence: CDR1 SNHLY, CDR2 FYNNEI. The CDR3 sequence: CASSGGRDNQPQHF. CDR3 DNA: TGTGCCAGCAGTGGGGGGAGGGACAATCAGCCCCAGCATTTT.

This clone was found once. The V gene is TRBV11-3, the J gene TRBJ2-5; D uncertain. Between the trimmed V and J ends, which lost 2 bases and 0 bases, there was a span of 4 bases. Germline V gene lookup returns CDR1 SGHNT and CDR2 YENEEA. The CDR3 sequence is 13 residues long. The CDR3 spells CASSLTHQETQYF. The CDR3 nucleotides read TGTGCCAGCAGCTTAACACACCAAGAGACCCAGTACTTC.

The chain joins TRBV7-6 to TRBJ2-2, with TRBD1 matching over 7 bases. V trimming: 6 bases; J trimming: 1 base; junction bases outside the gene matches: 5. Germline V gene sequence: CDR1 SGHVS, CDR2 FNYEAQ. The CDR3 totals 15 residues. The CDR3 protein is CASSPGTENTGELFF. CDR3 bases: TGTGCCAGCAGTCCCGGGACAGAGAACACCGGGGAGCTGTTTTTT.

CDR3 nucleotides: TGTGCCACCAGCAGAGAGAAGACAGGGGCAGGGATTCAGTACTTC. This codes for CATSREKTGAGIQYF. The rearrangement joins TRBV15 to TRBJ2-4; the match to TRBD1 covers 8 bases. J was trimmed by 10 bases and V by 0 bases; bases with no gene match: 8. The CDR3 consists of 15 residues. Germline-derived CDR1 and CDR2 are LNHNV and YYDKDF (reference sequence).

The V call is TRBV11-3, the J call TRBJ1-4, with D unresolved. The CDR3 consists of 15 residues. Trimming removed 5 bases from V and 0 bases from J, with 10 bases in between. CDR1 is SGHNT, CDR2 YENEEA, per germline. The CDR3 sequence: CASSLGNPTNEKLFF. CDR3 nucleotides: TGTGCCAGCAGCCTAGGGAACCCAACTAATGAAAAACTGTTTTTT.

The V call is TRBV4-3, the J call TRBJ2-7; 8 bases align to TRBD2. The length of the CDR3 is 15 residues. V gave up 0 bases and J gave up 3 bases; unmatched junction bases: 4. In germline, CDR1 is LGHNA, CDR2 YSLEER. In nucleotides, the CDR3 is TGCGCCAGCAGCCAAGATCCGGGAGGGGGCTACGAGCAGTACTTC. It specifies CASSQDPGGGYEQYF.

The rearrangement links TRBV19 to TRBJ1-2, with D uncertain. The germline V gene has CDR1 LNHDA and CDR2 SQIVND (reference sequence). Trimming left V 1 base short and J 0 bases short, with 12 bases between. This CDR3 has 16 residues. The CDR3 is CASSIVFRPANYGYTF. The CDR3 DNA reads TGTGCCAGTAGTATAGTTTTCAGACCTGCTAACTATGGCTACACCTTC.